These T cell receptor beta chains were read from a single sample in a study of T cells after yellow fever vaccination. TCRdb independently ran MiXCR on the 5' RACE reads; one entry per CDR3 protein. The profile covers about 340,000 distinct CDR3 sequences, with 3% to 4.5% appearing a single time and 20% to 25% taken by the ten largest. Sequences were derived from PBMCs, sampled 5 days after the yellow fever booster vaccination. The source is a man between 18 and 35 years old who received the YFV17D yellow fever vaccine. The CDR3 runs from the conserved cysteine through the conserved F or W. The D gene is left open where the match is weak. Clone size is not always given. Where it is, it says once, few, many or a class for expanded clones.

j_call: TRBJ2-1
d_call: TRBD2
clone_size: few
v_call: TRBV5-1
cdr3_nt: TGCGCCAGCAGCTTGGATAGCGGGGCAAGCTCCTACAATGAGCAGTTCTTC
cdr3_aa: CASSLDSGASSYNEQFF

j_call: TRBJ1-1
d_call: NA
clone_size: few
v_call: TRBV2
cdr3_nt: TGTGCCAGCCTCGATTTTTCGGCTTTCTTT
cdr3_aa: CASLDFSAFF

j_call: TRBJ1-2
d_call: NA
clone_size: NA
v_call: TRBV3-1
cdr3_nt: TGTGCCAGCAGCCAAGTTCGGACGGGGCTCCATGGCTACACCTTC
cdr3_aa: CASSQVRTGLHGYTF

j_call: TRBJ1-6
d_call: NA
clone_size: few
v_call: TRBV7-2
cdr3_nt: TGTGCCAGCAGCTTACAGAACTCACCCCTCCACTTT
cdr3_aa: CASSLQNSPLHF

j_call: TRBJ2-7
d_call: NA
clone_size: many
v_call: TRBV4-3
cdr3_nt: TGCGCCAGCAGCATGCAAAAAGGGGGGCGCGAGCAGTACTTC
cdr3_aa: CASSMQKGGREQYF

j_call: TRBJ2-2
d_call: NA
clone_size: NA
v_call: TRBV6-2/TRBV6-3
cdr3_nt: TGTGCCAGCAGTCCGACTATCCGGGAGCTGTTTTTT
cdr3_aa: CASSPTIRELFF

j_call: TRBJ2-1
d_call: TRBD2
clone_size: NA
v_call: TRBV9
cdr3_nt: TGTGCCAGCAGCTCCCGGACTAGCGGGAATGAGCAGTTCTTC
cdr3_aa: CASSSRTSGNEQFF

j_call: TRBJ2-1
d_call: NA
clone_size: NA
v_call: TRBV7-3
cdr3_nt: TGTGCCAGCAGCTTAGGGCTAGCTTCTGACAATGAGCAGTTCTTC
cdr3_aa: CASSLGLASDNEQFF

j_call: TRBJ1-4
d_call: NA
clone_size: many
v_call: TRBV12-3/TRBV12-4
cdr3_nt: TGTGCCAGCAGTTTAGAGGCCCAGGGAGGGTCAACTAATGAAAAACTGTTTTTT
cdr3_aa: CASSLEAQGGSTNEKLFF

j_call: TRBJ1-6
d_call: NA
clone_size: many
v_call: TRBV6-5
cdr3_nt: TGTGCCAGCAACCATCGAGGGGGGAGGAATTCACCCCTCCACTTT
cdr3_aa: CASNHRGGRNSPLHF

j_call: TRBJ1-5
d_call: NA
clone_size: NA
v_call: TRBV5-4
cdr3_nt: TGTGCCAGCAGCTTACAGGGAAGTGGCAATCAGCCCCAGCATTTT
cdr3_aa: CASSLQGSGNQPQHF

j_call: TRBJ2-5
d_call: NA
clone_size: few
v_call: TRBV6-1
cdr3_nt: TGTGCCAGCAGTCAGCCGGCCCAGTACTTC
cdr3_aa: CASSQPAQYF

j_call: TRBJ2-2
d_call: NA
clone_size: many
v_call: TRBV5-1
cdr3_nt: TGCGCCAGCAGCTTGGACGGACAACTAGCCACCGGGGAGCTGTTTTTT
cdr3_aa: CASSLDGQLATGELFF

j_call: TRBJ1-1
d_call: NA
clone_size: many
v_call: TRBV10-3
cdr3_nt: TGTGCCATCCAGACGGATGGGTCTGAAGCTTTCTTT
cdr3_aa: CAIQTDGSEAFF

j_call: TRBJ2-1
d_call: TRBD1
clone_size: few
v_call: TRBV24-1
cdr3_nt: TGTGCCACCAGTGACGACAGGGAGAGCAATGAGCAGTTCTTC
cdr3_aa: CATSDDRESNEQFF

j_call: TRBJ1-1
d_call: TRBD1
clone_size: NA
v_call: TRBV19
cdr3_nt: TGTGCCAGTAGTGGGGGGACAGGGGGCACTGAAGCTTTCTTT
cdr3_aa: CASSGGTGGTEAFF

j_call: TRBJ1-3
d_call: NA
clone_size: many
v_call: TRBV28
cdr3_nt: TGTGCCAGCACGAGTTATGGAAACACCATATATTTT
cdr3_aa: CASTSYGNTIYF

j_call: TRBJ2-7
d_call: TRBD2
clone_size: many
v_call: TRBV11-1
cdr3_nt: TGTGCCAGCAGCTCGGAACGGGGGGGCCTACTCCTCGAGCAGTACTTC
cdr3_aa: CASSSERGGLLLEQYF

j_call: TRBJ2-1
d_call: NA
clone_size: few
v_call: TRBV5-1
cdr3_nt: TGCGCCAGCAGCTCGTCGCTCAGGGGAAATGAGCAGTTCTTC
cdr3_aa: CASSSSLRGNEQFF

j_call: TRBJ2-5
d_call: NA
clone_size: few
v_call: TRBV4-1
cdr3_nt: TGCGCCAGCAGCCGCATCGGTCAGACCCAGTACTTC
cdr3_aa: CASSRIGQTQYF

j_call: TRBJ2-1
d_call: TRBD2
clone_size: few
v_call: TRBV5-1
cdr3_nt: TGCGCCAGCAGCTTGGGCAGACTAGCGGGGGCCTACAATGAGCAGTTCTTC
cdr3_aa: CASSLGRLAGAYNEQFF

j_call: TRBJ2-3
d_call: NA
clone_size: few
v_call: TRBV6-5
cdr3_nt: TGTGCCAGCAGTTACTCATTTGCAGATACGCAGTATTTT
cdr3_aa: CASSYSFADTQYF

j_call: TRBJ1-2
d_call: TRBD1
clone_size: few
v_call: TRBV9
cdr3_nt: TGTGCCAGCAGCCCGCTTTACAGGGGGGGCTACACCTTC
cdr3_aa: CASSPLYRGGYTF

j_call: TRBJ2-2
d_call: NA
clone_size: many
v_call: TRBV7-2
cdr3_nt: TGTGCCAGCAGCCCCCTCATCGGCAGGAGCACCGGGGAGCTGTTTTTT
cdr3_aa: CASSPLIGRSTGELFF

j_call: TRBJ1-1
d_call: NA
clone_size: NA
v_call: TRBV14
cdr3_nt: TGTGCCAGCAGCCAAGGATGGGGAGACACTGAAGCTTTCTTT
cdr3_aa: CASSQGWGDTEAFF

j_call: TRBJ2-1
d_call: NA
clone_size: few
v_call: TRBV9
cdr3_nt: TGTGCCAGCAGCGATCAGGGATCCCTTTACAATGAGCAGTTCTTC
cdr3_aa: CASSDQGSLYNEQFF

j_call: TRBJ2-3
d_call: NA
clone_size: few
v_call: TRBV6-5
cdr3_nt: TGTGCCAGCAGTTCCTACCCCGGGACGGGTAGCGGAGATACGCAGTATTTT
cdr3_aa: CASSSYPGTGSGDTQYF